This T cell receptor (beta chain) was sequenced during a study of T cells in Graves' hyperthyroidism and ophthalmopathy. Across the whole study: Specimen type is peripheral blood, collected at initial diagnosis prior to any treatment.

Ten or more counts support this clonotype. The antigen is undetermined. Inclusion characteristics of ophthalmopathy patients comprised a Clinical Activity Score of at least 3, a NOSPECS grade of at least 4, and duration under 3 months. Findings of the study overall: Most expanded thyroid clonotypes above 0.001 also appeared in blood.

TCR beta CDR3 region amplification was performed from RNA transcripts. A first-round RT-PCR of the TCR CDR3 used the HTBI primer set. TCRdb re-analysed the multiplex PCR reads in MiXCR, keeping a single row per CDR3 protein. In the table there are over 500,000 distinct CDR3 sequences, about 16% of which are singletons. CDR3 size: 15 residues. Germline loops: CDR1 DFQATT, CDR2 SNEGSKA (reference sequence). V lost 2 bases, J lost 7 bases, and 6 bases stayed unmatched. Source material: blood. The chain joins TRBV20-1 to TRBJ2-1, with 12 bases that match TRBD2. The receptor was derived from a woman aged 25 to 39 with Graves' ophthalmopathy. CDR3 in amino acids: CSARTGTSGFNEQFF. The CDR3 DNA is TGCAGTGCTAGAACCGGGACTAGCGGGTTTAATGAGCAGTTCTTC.